The sequence of this T cell receptor beta chain was determined in a study of beta chain features in type 1 diabetes. Study context: Across all samples, over 85 million sorted cells were examined.

The germline V and J ends were trimmed by 0 bases and 9 bases, with 6 bases remaining between them. This CDR3 region has 11 residues. Germline V gene lookup returns CDR1 GTSNPN and CDR2 SVGIG (reference sequence). The sample holds a few counts of this clone. The investigators reverse transcribed all of the isolated RNA, so they sequenced expressed TCRB transcripts. Sequenced by immunoSEQ multiplex PCR; TCRdb stores in-frame clones only, minus some. The sample has around 400,000 clones, about 15% seen once. This clonotype was obtained from a woman aged 18-30 years in good health. The sample taken for sequencing was naive CD4+ T cells from blood. The chain couples TRBV30 to TRBJ2-1; unclear D gene. Written as DNA, the CDR3 is TGTGCCTGGAGTGTAGCTATTGAGCAGTTCTTC. As protein: CAWSVAIEQFF.